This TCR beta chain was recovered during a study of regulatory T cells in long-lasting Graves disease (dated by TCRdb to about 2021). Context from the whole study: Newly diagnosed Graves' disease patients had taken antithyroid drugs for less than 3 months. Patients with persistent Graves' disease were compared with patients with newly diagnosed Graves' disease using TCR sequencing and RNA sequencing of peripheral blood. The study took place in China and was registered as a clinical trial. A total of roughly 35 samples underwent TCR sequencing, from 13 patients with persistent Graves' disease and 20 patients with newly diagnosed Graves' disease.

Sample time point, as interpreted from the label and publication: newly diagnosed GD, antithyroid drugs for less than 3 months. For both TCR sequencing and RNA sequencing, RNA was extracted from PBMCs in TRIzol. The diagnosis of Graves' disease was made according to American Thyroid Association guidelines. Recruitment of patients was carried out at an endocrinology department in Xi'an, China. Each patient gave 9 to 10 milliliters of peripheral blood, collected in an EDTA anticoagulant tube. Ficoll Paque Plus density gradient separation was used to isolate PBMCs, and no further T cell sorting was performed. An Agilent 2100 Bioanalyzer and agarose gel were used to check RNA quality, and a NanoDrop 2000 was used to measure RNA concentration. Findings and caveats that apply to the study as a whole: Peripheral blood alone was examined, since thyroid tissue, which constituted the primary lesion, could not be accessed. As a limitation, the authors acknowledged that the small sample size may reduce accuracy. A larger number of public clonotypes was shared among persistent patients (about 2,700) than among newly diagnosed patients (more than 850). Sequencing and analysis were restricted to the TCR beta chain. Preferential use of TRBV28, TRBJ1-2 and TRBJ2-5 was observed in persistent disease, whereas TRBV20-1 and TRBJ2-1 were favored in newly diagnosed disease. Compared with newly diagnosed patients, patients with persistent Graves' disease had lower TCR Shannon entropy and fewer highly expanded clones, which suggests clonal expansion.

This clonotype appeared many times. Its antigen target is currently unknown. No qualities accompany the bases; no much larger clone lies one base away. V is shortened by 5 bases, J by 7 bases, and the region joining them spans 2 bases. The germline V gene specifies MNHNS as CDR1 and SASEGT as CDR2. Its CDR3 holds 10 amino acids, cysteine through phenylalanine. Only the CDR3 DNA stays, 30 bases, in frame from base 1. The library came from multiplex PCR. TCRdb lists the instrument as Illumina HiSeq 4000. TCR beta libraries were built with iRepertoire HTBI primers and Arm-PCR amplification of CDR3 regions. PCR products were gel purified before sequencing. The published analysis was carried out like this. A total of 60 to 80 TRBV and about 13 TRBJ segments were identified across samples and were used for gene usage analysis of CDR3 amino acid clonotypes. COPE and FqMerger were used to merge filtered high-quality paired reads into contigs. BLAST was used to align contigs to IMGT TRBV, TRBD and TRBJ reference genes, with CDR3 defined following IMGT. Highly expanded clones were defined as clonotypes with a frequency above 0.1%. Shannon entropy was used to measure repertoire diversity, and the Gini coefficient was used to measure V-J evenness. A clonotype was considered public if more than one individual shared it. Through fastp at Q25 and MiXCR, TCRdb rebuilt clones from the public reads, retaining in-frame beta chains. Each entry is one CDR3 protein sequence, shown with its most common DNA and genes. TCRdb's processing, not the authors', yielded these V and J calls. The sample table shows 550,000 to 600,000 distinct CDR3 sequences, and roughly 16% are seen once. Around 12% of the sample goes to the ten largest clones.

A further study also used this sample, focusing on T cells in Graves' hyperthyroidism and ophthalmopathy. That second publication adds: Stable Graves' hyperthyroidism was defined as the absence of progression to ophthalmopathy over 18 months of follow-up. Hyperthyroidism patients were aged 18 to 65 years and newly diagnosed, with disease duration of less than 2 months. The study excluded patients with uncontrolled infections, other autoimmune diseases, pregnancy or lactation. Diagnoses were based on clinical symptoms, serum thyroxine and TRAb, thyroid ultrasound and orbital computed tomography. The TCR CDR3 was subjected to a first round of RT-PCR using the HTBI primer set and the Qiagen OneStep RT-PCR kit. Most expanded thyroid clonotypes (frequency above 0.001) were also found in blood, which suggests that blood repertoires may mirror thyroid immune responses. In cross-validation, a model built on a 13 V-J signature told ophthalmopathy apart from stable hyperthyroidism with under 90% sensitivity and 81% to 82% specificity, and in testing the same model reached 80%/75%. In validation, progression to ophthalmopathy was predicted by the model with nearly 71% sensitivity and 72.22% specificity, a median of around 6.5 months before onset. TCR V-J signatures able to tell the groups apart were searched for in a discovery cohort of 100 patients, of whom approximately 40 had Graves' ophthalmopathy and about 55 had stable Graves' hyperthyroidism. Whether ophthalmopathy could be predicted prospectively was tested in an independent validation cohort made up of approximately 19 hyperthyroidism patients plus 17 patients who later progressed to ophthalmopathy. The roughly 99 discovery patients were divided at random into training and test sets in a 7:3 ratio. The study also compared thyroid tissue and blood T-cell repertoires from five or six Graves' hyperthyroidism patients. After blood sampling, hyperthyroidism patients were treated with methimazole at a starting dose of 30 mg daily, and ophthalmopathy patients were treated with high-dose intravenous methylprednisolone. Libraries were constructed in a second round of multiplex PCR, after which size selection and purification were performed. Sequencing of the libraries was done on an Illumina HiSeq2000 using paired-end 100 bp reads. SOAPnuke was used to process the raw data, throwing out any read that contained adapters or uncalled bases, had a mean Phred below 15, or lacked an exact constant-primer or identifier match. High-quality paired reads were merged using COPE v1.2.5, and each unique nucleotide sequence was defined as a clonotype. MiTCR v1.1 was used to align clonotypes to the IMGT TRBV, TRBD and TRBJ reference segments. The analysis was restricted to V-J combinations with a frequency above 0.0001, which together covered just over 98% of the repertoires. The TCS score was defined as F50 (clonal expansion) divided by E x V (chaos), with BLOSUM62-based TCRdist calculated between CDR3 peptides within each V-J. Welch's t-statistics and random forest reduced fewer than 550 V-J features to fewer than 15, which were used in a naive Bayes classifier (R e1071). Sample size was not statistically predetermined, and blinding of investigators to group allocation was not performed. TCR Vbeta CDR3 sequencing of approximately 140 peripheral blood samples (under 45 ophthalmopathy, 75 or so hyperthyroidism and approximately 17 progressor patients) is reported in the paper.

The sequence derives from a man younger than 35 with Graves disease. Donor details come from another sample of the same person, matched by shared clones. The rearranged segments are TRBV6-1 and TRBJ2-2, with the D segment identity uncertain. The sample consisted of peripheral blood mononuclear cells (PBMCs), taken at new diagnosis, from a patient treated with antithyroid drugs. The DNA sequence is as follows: TGTGCCAGCAGTAGCGGGGAGCTGTTTTTT. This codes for CASSSGELFF.